This passage covers 6 T cell receptor beta chains from one sample sequenced in a study of T cells after yellow fever vaccination. MiXCR, applied by TCRdb to the 5' RACE reads, yields one record per CDR3 protein. The sample gives 250,000 to 400,000 distinct CDR3 sequences, 3.5% to 5% of which show up once; roughly a fifth is in the top ten. Sequenced here: PBMCs, sampled 15 days after the yellow fever booster vaccination. All receptors derive from a man in his late teens or twenties who received the YFV17D yellow fever vaccine.

This clonotype was seen many times. The V gene is TRBV7-8, the J gene TRBJ2-2; D call uncertain. CDR1 is SGHVS, CDR2 FQNEAQ, per germline. The CDR3 totals 15 residues. Trimming removed 0 bases from V and 7 bases from J, with 12 bases in between. The CDR3 nucleotides read TGTGCCAGCAGCTTAGCGTCCAGCCCGGACGGGGAGCTGTTTTTT. The encoded protein is CASSLASSPDGELFF.

J is TRBJ1-1 and V is TRBV19, with D unclear. Germline V gene sequence: CDR1 LNHDA, CDR2 SQIVND (reference sequence). CDR3 size: 13 residues. Trimming stripped 3 bases from V and 1 base from J, with 6 bases between. The DNA of the CDR3 is TGTGCCAGTAGTATCTCCAAGAACACTGAAGCTTTCTTT. Translation: CASSISKNTEAFF.

A few counts support this clonotype. V and J are TRBV5-1 and TRBJ2-7; 8 nucleotides match TRBD2. Germline values: CDR1 SGHRS, CDR2 YFSETQ. V was pared by 4 bases and J by 5 bases, with 5 bases of the junction left unmatched. The CDR3 has 13 amino acids. The CDR3 DNA reads as TGCGCCAGCAGCGCGGCGGGGGGAAACGAGCAGTACTTC. Translation gives CASSAAGGNEQYF.

This clonotype was found many times. The rearrangement links TRBV7-2 to TRBJ2-5, with D perhaps given as TRBD1 or TRBD2 (6 bases each). CDR3 size: 15 residues. Trimming took 5 bases from V and 4 from J, leaving 17 bases between them. Germline V gene lookup returns CDR1 SGHTA and CDR2 FQGNSA. The CDR3 nucleotides read TGTGCCAGCAGCAATAGCGAGGGGGGCTCAGAGACCCAGTACTTC. As protein: CASSNSEGGSETQYF.

This clonotype was observed a few times. The chain has TRBV2 and TRBJ1-6; no clear D gene. Trimming removed 2 bases at V and 7 bases at J, with 12 bases between. This CDR3 is built from 15 residues. Per germline, CDR1 SNHLY and CDR2 FYNNEI. This CDR3 is CASSELIRSNSPLHF. CDR3 DNA: TGTGCCAGCAGTGAATTAATCAGGTCAAATTCACCCCTCCACTTT. The variable domain in full, with the rest retrieved from reference TRBV2 and TRBJ1-6, is EPEVTQTPSHQVTQMGQEVILRCVPISNHLYFYWYRQILGQKVEFLVSFYNNEISEKSEIFDDQFSVERPDGSNFTLKIRSTKLEDSAMYFCASSELIRSNSPLHFGNGTRLTVT.

This chain joins TRBV13 and TRBJ2-7; 7 bases line up with TRBD1. Trimming took 2 bases from V and 1 from J; bases not matched to a gene: 5. Germline-derived CDR1 and CDR2 are PRHDT and FYEKMQ (reference sequence). The CDR3 sequence is 15 residues long. DNA of the CDR3: TGTGCCAGCAGCTTAACAGGGGTTGGGTCCTACGAGCAGTACTTC. This codes for CASSLTGVGSYEQYF.